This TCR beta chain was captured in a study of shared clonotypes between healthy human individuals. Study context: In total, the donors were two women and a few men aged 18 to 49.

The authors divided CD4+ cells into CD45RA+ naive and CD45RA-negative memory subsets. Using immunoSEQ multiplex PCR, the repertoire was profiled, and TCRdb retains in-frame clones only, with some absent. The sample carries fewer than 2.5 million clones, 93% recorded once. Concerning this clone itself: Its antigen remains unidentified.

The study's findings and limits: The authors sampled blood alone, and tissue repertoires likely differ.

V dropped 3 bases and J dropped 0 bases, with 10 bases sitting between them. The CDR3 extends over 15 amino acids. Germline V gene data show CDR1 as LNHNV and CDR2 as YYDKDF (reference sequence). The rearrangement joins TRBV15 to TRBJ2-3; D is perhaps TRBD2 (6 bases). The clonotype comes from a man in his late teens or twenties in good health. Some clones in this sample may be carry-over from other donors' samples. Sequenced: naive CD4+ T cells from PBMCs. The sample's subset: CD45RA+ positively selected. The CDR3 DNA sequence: TGTGCCACCAGCAGCCCCGGGACTAGCACAGATACGCAGTATTTT. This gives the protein CATSSPGTSTDTQYF.